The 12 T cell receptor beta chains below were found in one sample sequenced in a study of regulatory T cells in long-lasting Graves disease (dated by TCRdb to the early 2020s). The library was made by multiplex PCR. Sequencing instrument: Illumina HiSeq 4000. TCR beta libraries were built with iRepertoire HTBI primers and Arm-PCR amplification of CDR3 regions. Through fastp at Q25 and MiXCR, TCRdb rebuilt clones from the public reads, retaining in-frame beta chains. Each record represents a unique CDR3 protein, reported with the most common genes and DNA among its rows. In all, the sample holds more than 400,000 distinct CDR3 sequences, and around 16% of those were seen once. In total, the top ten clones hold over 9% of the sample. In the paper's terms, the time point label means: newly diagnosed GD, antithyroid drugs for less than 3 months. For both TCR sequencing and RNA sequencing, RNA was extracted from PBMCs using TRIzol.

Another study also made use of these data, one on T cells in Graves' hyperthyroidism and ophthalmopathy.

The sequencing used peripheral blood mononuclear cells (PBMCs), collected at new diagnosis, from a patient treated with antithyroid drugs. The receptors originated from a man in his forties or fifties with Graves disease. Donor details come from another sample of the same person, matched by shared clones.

The CDR3 sequence is CASSRTGTGDEQFF. In nucleotides, the CDR3 is TGCGCCAGCAGCCGCACAGGGACTGGGGATGAGCAGTTCTTC. V usage is TRBV5-1 and J usage is TRBJ2-1; D tentatively fits TRBD1 or TRBD2 (6 bases each). CDR1 and CDR2 (germline): SGHRS, YFSETQ. V gave up 4 bases and J gave up 8 bases, with 16 bases separating them. This CDR3 comprises 14 residues.

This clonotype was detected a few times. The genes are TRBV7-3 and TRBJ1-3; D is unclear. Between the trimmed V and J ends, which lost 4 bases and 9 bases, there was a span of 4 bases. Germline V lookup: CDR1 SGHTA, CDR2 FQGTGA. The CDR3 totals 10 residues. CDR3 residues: CASSSPTIYF. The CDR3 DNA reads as TGTGCCAGCAGCTCCCCCACCATATATTTT.

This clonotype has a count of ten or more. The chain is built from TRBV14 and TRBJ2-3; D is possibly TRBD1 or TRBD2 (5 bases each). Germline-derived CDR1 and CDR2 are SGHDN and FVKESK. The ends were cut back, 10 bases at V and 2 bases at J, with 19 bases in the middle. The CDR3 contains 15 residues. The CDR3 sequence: CANKEGPDPTDTQYF. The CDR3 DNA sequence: TGTGCCAATAAAGAGGGGCCTGATCCCACAGATACGCAGTATTTT.

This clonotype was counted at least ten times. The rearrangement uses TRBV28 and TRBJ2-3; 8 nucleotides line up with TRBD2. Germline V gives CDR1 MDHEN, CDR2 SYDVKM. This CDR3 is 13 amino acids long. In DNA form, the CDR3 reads TGTACAACTAGCGGAGAGGGCTCAGATACGCAGTATTTT. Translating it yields CTTSGEGSDTQYF.

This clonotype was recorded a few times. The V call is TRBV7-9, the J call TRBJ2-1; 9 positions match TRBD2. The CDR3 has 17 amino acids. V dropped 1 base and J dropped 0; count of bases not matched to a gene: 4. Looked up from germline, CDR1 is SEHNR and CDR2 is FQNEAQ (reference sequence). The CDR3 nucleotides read TGTGCCAGCAGCTTAGAGGTAGCGGGGGACTCCTACAATGAGCAGTTCTTC. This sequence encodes CASSLEVAGDSYNEQFF. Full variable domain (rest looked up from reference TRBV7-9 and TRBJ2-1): DTGVSQNPRHKITKRGQNVTFRCDPISEHNRLYWYRQTLGQGPEFLTYFQNEAQLEKSRLLSDRFSAERPKGSFSTLEIQRTEQGDSAMYLCASSLEVAGDSYNEQFFGPGTRLTVL.

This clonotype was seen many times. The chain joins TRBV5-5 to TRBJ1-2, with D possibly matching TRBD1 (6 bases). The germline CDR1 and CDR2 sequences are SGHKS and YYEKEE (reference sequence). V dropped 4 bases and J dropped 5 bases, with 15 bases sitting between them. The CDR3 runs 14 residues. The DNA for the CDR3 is TGTGCCAGCAGCCCAGGGGTCCCTGGTTATGGCTACACCTTC. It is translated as CASSPGVPGYGYTF.

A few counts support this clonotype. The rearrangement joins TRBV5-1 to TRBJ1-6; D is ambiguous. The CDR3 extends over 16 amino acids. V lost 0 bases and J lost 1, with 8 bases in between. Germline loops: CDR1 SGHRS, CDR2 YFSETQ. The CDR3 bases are TGCGCCAGCAGCTTGGATGGGAGGTCCTATAATTCACCCCTCCACTTT. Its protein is CASSLDGRSYNSPLHF.

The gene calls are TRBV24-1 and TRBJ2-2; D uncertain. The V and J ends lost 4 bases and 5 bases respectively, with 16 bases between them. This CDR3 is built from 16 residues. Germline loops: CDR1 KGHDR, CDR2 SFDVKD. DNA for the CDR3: TGTGCCACCAGTGACGCAAACCAGGTTTGGACCGGGGAGCTGTTTTTT. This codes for CATSDANQVWTGELFF.

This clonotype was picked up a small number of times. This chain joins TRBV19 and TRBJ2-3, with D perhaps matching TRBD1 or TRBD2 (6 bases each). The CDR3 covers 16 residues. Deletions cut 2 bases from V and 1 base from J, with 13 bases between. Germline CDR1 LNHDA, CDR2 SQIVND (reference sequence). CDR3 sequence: CASSIQGGTGTDTQYF. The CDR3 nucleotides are TGTGCCAGTAGTATACAAGGGGGGACTGGCACAGATACGCAGTATTTT.

CDR3 sequence reads: CAWSGSGALQETQYF. The CDR3 DNA sequence: TGTGCCTGGAGTGGGTCTGGAGCACTTCAAGAGACCCAGTACTTC. J is TRBJ2-5 and V is TRBV30; D gene uncertain. CDR1 and CDR2 (germline): GTSNPN, SVGIG (reference sequence). This CDR3 is 15 amino acids long. The germline V and J ends were trimmed by 1 base and 2 bases, with 14 bases remaining between them.

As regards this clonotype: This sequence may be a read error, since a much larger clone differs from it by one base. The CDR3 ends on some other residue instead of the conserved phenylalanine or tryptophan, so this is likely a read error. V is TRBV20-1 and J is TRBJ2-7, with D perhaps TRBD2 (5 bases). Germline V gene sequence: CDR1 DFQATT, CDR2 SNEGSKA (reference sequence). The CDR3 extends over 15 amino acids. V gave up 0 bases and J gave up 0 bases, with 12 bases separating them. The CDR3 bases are TGCAGTGCTAGAGAACGGCGGGTCAACTCCTACGAGCAGTACCTC. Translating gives CSARERRVNSYEQYL.

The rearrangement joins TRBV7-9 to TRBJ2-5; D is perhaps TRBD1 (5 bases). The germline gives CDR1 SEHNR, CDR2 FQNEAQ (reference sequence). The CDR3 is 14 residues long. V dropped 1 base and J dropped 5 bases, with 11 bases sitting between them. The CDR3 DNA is TGTGCCAGCAGCTTAGTAGGGGTCCCGGAGACCCAGTACTTC. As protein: CASSLVGVPETQYF.